This T cell receptor (beta chain) was captured in a study of tumor T cells in aggressive B-cell lymphoma. Libraries were prepared by immunoSEQ multiplex PCR; TCRdb keeps only in-frame clonotypes and omits some of them. The sample has roughly 3,000 clones, less than 90% seen once. A single count supports this clone. Germline V gene data show CDR1 as LNHDA and CDR2 as SQIVND (reference sequence). This CDR3 has 14 amino acids. V shed 6 bases, J shed 2 bases, and the junction held 2 bases outside the gene matches. Specimen: tumor tissue. The chain employs TRBV19 and TRBJ2-1; 9 bases are a match to TRBD1. The receptor was isolated from an adult with diffuse large B cell lymphoma. CDR3 in DNA: TGTGCCAGTAGGACAGGGGGAGCCTACAATGAGCAGTTCTTC. This sequence encodes CASRTGGAYNEQFF. Variable domain in full (rest from reference TRBV19 and TRBJ2-1): DGGITQSPKYLFRKEGQNVTLSCEQNLNHDAMYWYRQDPGQGLRLIYYSQIVNDFQKGDIAEGYSVSREKKESFPLTVTSAQKNPTAFYLCASRTGGAYNEQFFGPGTRLTVL.